This T cell receptor beta chain was identified during a study of cytomegalovirus exposure and HLA in healthy donors. Turning to the study itself: The same platform used for the 666 first-cohort repertoires was also used for the approximately 120 validation repertoires, as a later analysis reported. Findings of the study overall: The study designated 150 or so TCR beta chains cytomegalovirus-associated. The majority of TCR sequences were rare, yet some public TCRs appeared in many donors. It was reportedly the case that the classifier diagnosed cytomegalovirus status with high specificity and sensitivity.

V was cut by 1 base and J by 0 bases, with 12 bases left in between. This CDR3 has 16 residues. The germline gives CDR1 MDHEN, CDR2 SYDVKM. Clones were sequenced by immunoSEQ multiplex PCR, and TCRdb holds only the in-frame ones, with some missing. The sample comprises about 400,000 clones, approximately 90% of which are singletons, and 0.83% rests with the top ten. On this clone itself: Its antigen is unidentified.

The gene calls are TRBV28 and TRBJ1-1; D gene ambiguous. The sequencing sample was made of PBMCs. The origin of this receptor is a woman between 18 and 29 years old in good health and CMV-seronegative. CDR3 region: CASSLSGLLVNTEAFF. CDR3 bases: TGTGCCAGCAGTTTATCTGGACTGCTAGTGAACACTGAAGCTTTCTTT.